This T cell receptor beta chain comes out of a study of blood T cell repertoires in COVID-19. As for the study in general: The United States, Italy and Spain provided the acute and convalescent COVID-19 samples. The analysed material was cDNA or gDNA that came from T cells, B-cell-depleted T cells, or PBMCs.

The Seattle site enrolled patients during active infection and followed them longitudinally. Trimming took 2 bases from V and 4 from J, leaving 14 bases between them. The CDR3 consists of 15 residues. CDR1 SEHNR and CDR2 FQNEAQ come from the germline V gene (reference sequence). Authors' processing steps: Amplifying reference gene primers gave estimates of nucleated cell counts. The repertoire was sequenced with immunoSEQ multiplex PCR; TCRdb's copy has only in-frame clones and lacks some. V and J calls and clone size are given by that table; D and trimming were obtained from the DNA. The sample includes 140,000 or so clones, about 83% of them seen just once.

The sample comprised peripheral blood. The chain recombines TRBV7-9 with TRBJ1-2, with a possible D match to TRBD1 (5 bases). The sequence was obtained from a man in his thirties or forties with COVID-19, enrolled during active disease. As DNA, the CDR3 is TGTGCCAGCAGCTTAAATTACGACAGTACCTATGGCTACACCTTC. It translates to CASSLNYDSTYGYTF.